This T cell receptor beta chain was obtained from a study of neurological immune-mediated disorders. Whole-study findings and limits: The study found no CDR3 amino acid sequences shared by expanded clones across subjects, suggesting private repertoires in all groups.

The CDR3 is made up of 16 amino acids. V was cut by 4 bases and J by 0 bases, with 16 bases left in between. Germline values: CDR1 SGHDT, CDR2 YYEEEE. A single record per CDR3 protein comes from TCRdb applying MiXCR to the 5' RACE reads. Found here are approximately 90,000 distinct CDR3 sequences, 3.5% of them singletons; the top ten hold about 6%. This clonotype has ten or more counts. The antigen is not known. The rearrangement links TRBV5-6 to TRBJ1-1, with D hard to call. Material for sequencing was PBMCs. The TCR was taken from a woman in her late teens or twenties with multiple sclerosis. CDR3 in amino acids: CASSAGLSGMNTEAFF. DNA for the CDR3: TGTGCCAGCAGCGCGGGTCTTTCTGGCATGAACACTGAAGCTTTCTTT.